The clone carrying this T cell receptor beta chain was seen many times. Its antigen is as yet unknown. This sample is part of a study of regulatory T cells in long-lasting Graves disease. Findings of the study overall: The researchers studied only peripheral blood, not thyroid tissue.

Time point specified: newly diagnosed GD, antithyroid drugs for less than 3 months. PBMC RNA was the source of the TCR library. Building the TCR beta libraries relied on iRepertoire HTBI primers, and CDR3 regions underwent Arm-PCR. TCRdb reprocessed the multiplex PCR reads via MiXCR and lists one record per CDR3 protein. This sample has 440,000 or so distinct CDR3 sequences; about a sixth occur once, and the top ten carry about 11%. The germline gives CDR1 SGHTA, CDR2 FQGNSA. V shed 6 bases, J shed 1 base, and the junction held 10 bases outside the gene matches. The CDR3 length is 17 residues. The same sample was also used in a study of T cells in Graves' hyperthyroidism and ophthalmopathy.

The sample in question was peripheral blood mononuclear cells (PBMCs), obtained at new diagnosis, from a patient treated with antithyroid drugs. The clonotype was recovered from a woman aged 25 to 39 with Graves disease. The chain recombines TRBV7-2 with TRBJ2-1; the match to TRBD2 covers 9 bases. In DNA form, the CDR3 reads TGTGCCAGCAGTTTACCCTTGACTAGCGGTTCCTACAATGAGCAGTTCTTC. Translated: CASSLPLTSGSYNEQFF.